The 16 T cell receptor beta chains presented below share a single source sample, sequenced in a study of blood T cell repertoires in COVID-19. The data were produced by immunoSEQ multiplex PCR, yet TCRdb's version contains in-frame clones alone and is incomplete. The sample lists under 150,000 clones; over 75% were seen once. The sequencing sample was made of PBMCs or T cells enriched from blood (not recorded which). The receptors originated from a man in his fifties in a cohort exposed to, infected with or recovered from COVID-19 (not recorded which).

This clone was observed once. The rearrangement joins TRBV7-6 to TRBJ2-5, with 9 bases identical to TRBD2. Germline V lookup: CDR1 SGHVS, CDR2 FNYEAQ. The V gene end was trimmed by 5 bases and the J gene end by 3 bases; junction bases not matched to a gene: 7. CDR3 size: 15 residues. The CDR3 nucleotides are TGTGCCAGCAGCCCCGGACTAGCGCAGAAAGAGACCCAGTACTTC. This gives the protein CASSPGLAQKETQYF. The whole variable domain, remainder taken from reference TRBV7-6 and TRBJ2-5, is GAGVSQSPRYKVTKRGQDVALRCDPISGHVSLYWYRQALGQGPEFLTYFNYEAQQDKSGLPNDRFSAERPEGSISTLTIQRTEQRDSAMYRCASSPGLAQKETQYFGPGTRLLVL.

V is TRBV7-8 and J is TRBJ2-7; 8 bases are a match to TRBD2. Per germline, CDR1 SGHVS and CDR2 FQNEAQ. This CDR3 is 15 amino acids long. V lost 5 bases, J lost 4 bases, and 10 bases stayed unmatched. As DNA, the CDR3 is TGTGCCAGCAGCGCCGAGGGGAGCGGGAGTTACGAGCAGTACTTC. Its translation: CASSAEGSGSYEQYF.

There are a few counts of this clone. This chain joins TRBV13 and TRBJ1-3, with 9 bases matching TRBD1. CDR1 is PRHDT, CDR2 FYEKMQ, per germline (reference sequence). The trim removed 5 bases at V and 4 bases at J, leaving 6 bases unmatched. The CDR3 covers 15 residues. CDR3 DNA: TGTGCCAGCAGCGCGTACAGGGGGCTCGGAAACACCATATATTTT. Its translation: CASSAYRGLGNTIYF.

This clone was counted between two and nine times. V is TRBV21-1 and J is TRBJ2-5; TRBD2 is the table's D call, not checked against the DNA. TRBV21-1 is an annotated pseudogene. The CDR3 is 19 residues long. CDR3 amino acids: CASSKAALFREGCEETQYF. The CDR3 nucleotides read TGTGCCAGCAGCAAAGCGGCGCTGTTTCGGGAGGGCTGCGAAGAGACCCAGTACTTC.

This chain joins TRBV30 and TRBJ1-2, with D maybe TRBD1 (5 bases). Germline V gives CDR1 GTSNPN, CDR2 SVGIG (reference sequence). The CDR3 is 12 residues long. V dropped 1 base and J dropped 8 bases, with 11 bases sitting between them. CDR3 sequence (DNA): TGTGCCTGGAGTGCAGGGAATAGGGGCTACACCTTC. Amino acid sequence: CAWSAGNRGYTF.

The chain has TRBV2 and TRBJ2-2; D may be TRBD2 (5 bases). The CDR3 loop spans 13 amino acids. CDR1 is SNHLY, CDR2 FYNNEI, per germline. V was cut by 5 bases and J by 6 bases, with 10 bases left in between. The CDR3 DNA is TGTGCCAGCAGTTTTACTAGTGCCGGGGAGCTGTTTTTT. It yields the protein CASSFTSAGELFF.

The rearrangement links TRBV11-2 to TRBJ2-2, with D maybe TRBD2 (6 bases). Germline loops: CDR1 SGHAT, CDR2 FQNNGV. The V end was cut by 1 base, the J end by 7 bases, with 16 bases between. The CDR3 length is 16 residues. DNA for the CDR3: TGTGCCAGCAGCTTAGTTGGGGGACTCCGAGTCGGGGAGCTGTTTTTT. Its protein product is CASSLVGGLRVGELFF.

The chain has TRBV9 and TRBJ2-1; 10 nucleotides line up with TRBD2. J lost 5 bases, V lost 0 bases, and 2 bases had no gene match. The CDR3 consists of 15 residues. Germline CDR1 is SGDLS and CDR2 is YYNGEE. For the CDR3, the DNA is TGTGCCAGCAGCGTAGGGACTAGCGGAGACAATGAGCAGTTCTTC. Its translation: CASSVGTSGDNEQFF.

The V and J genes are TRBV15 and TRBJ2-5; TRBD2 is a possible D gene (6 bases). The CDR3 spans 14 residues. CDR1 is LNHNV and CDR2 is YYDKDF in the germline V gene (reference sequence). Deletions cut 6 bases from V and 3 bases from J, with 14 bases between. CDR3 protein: CATRLGLAKETQYF. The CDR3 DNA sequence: TGTGCCACCAGATTAGGTCTAGCGAAAGAGACCCAGTACTTC. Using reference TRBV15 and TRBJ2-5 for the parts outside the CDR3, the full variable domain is DAMVIQNPRYQVTQFGKPVTLSCSQTLNHNVMYWYQQKSSQAPKLLFHYYDKDFNNEADTPDNFQSRRPNTSFCFLDIRSPGLGDTAMYLCATRLGLAKETQYFGPGTRLLVL.

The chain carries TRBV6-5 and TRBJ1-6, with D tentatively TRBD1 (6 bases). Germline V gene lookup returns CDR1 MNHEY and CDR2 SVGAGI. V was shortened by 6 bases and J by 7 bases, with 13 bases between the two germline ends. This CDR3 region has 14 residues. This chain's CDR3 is CASRSGTTNSPLHF. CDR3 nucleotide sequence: TGTGCCAGCAGGTCCGGGACAACAAATTCACCCCTCCACTTT.

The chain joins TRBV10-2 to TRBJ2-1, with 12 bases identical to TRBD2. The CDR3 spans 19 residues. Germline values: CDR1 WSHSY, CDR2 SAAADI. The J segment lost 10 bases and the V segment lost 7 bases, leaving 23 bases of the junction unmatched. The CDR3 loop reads CASTPAGGLAGGPGGEQFF. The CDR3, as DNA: TGCGCCAGCACGCCGGCAGGGGGCCTAGCGGGAGGGCCCGGGGGAGAGCAGTTCTTC.

The CDR3 DNA reads TGTGCCTGGAACCTCGGTTATGCCTACGAGCAGTACTTC. Encoded protein: CAWNLGYAYEQYF. This chain connects TRBV30 to TRBJ2-7; D gene ambiguous. This CDR3 comprises 13 residues. Germline values: CDR1 GTSNPN, CDR2 SVGIG (reference sequence). V lost 4 bases and J 2 bases, leaving 12 bases between the germline ends.

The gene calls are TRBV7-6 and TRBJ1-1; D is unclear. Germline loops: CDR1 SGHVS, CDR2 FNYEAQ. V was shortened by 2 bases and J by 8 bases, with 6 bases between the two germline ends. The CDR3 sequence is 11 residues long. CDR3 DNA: TGTGCCAGCAGCTTAAGACAAGAAGCTTTCTTT. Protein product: CASSLRQEAFF.

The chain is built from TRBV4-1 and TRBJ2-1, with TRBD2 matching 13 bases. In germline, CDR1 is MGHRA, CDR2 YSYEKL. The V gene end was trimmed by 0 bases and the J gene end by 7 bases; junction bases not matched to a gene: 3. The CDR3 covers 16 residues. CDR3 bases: TGCGCCAGCAGCCAAGAGGCACTAGCGGGGGGGAATGAGCAGTTCTTC. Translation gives CASSQEALAGGNEQFF.

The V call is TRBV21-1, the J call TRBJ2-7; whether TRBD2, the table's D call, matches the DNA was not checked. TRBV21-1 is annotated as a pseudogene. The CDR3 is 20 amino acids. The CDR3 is CASPSNRKALGTSGPYEQYF. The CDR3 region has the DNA TGTGCCAGCCCCAGCAACCGCAAAGCACTAGGGACTAGCGGGCCCTACGAGCAGTACTTC.

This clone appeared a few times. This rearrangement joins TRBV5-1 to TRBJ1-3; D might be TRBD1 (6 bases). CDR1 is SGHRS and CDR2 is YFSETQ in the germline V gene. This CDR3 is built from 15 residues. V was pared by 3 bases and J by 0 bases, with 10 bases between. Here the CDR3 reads CASSSGQYSGNTIYF. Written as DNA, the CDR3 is TGCGCCAGCAGCTCGGGACAATACTCTGGAAACACCATATATTTT.